This T cell receptor beta chain came from a study of regulatory T cells in long-lasting Graves disease. Study observations and caveats: With persistent disease, TRBV28, TRBJ1-2 and TRBJ2-5 were the favored segments. Persistent patients had a count of shared public clonotypes (2,741) that exceeded that of new patients (around 960).

Combining iRepertoire HTBI primers with Arm-PCR of CDR3 regions, the authors built TCR beta libraries. TCRdb itself ran the multiplex PCR reads through MiXCR, one entry per CDR3 protein. The sample consists of over 450,000 distinct CDR3 sequences, more than 10% of them appearing once. The J segment lost 1 base and the V segment lost 6 bases, leaving 9 bases of the junction unmatched. The CDR3 length is 16 residues. Germline CDR1 is SGHAT and CDR2 is FQNNGV. Time point denoted: newly diagnosed GD, antithyroid drugs for less than 3 months. From RNA extracted from PBMCs, the TCR library was made. This clonotype has a count of ten or more. Its antigen remains unidentified. These same records also appear under a second study, on T cells in Graves' hyperthyroidism and ophthalmopathy. In that study: The diagnoses drew upon clinical symptoms, serum thyroxine and TRAb, thyroid ultrasound and orbital computed tomography.

The clonotype was recovered from a woman in her thirties with Graves disease. The chain employs TRBV11-2 and TRBJ1-1, with TRBD1 identical over 9 bases. Specimen: peripheral blood mononuclear cells (PBMCs), collected at new diagnosis, from a patient treated with antithyroid drugs. Written as DNA, the CDR3 is TGTGCCAGCAGATACGACCAGACAGGGGGGAACACTGAAGCTTTCTTT. It specifies CASRYDQTGGNTEAFF.